The source of this T cell receptor (beta chain) is a study of Ad26.COV2.S vaccination and SARS-CoV-2 variants (dated by TCRdb to the early 2020s). Concerning the study at large: Vaccine-arm donors came from COV1001, a multicentre, randomized, double-blind, placebo-controlled phase I-IIa trial of Ad26.COV2.S in healthy adults. Ad26.COV2.S was administered intramuscularly at a dose of 5x10^10 or 1x10^11 viral particles, either as one shot or as two shots given 56 days apart. Sequencing of the TCRbeta repertoire served to evaluate the specificity and breadth of SARS-CoV-2-reactive T cell receptors following Ad26.COV2.S vaccination. The TCR-sequenced set comprised around 32 samples: some 19 Ad26.COV2.S vaccine recipients, 5 placebo recipients and 8 SARS-CoV-2 convalescent individuals. Participants in the trial were split at random into five groups of five each, receiving low-dose or high-dose Ad26.COV2.S once or twice, or else placebo on both occasions. Investigators did not know the trial group allocation while performing experiments and assessing outcomes.

Notes on this clone: No cognate antigen has been identified for it. Within one base of it there is no much larger clone, and no base qualities were kept.

Overall results and qualifications from the work: It was noted by the authors that total T cell responses may have been underestimated by the TCR breadth and depth analyses. After vaccination, spike-specific CD8+ and CD4+ T cell responses were reported to show substantial breadth. Non-spike TCR breadth was comparable between vaccine and placebo recipients, consistent with the vaccine containing only spike. Compared with placebo recipients, Ad26.COV2.S recipients showed higher spike-specific TCR breadth (P = 0.0014). The study was not powered to compare responses between vaccine doses or regimens.

The treatment or condition label on this specimen signifies: about 20 received Ad26.COV2.S at low or high dose, single or two shots; several received placebo; per-sample allocation not given. Repertoires of vaccine and placebo recipients were sequenced from samples taken on day 63 after the first injection. Cohort 1b enrolled about two dozen adults aged 18-55 years at a single site in Boston, USA, between 29 July and 7 August 2020. Ad26.COV2.S consisted of a replication-incompetent adenovirus type 26 vector by which a prefusion-stabilized SARS-CoV-2 spike protein from the original Wuhan strain was expressed. TCRbeta CDR3 regions were sequenced with the immunoSEQ Assay. After extraction, genomic DNA underwent amplification by bias-controlled multiplex PCR, followed by high-throughput sequencing. The paper's data handling went like this. To quantify the absolute abundance of each unique TCRbeta CDR3 region, sequences were collapsed and filtered. T cell fraction was estimated by normalization of TCRbeta template counts to usable DNA, with usable DNA being measured through amplification of reference genes present in all nucleated cells. Repertoire TCRs were annotated as SARS-CoV-2-specific when V gene, CDR3 amino acid sequence and J gene were exactly matched to a known reactive TCR set. The reference SARS-CoV-2 TCR set came from MIRA and was filtered for enrichment in COVID-19-positive ImmuneCODE repertoires, removing public or cross-reactive TCRs. Drawing on the MIRA antigens, annotated TCRs were analysed further at the level of specific ORF or position within ORF. Breadth was defined as annotated unique rearrangements over total unique productive rearrangements; depth was the summed frequency of those rearrangements. Two-sided Wilcoxon rank-sum tests were used to compare TCR breadth between groups. TCRdb stores this immuneACCESS table with in-frame sequences only. Part of the clones is absent; in the studies checked, under half of the shortfall reflects unresolved V genes, and no reason is known for the rest. V, J and clone size derive from that table, while D and trimming were established from the DNA sequence. This sample has 360,000 or so clones in its table, and roughly 90% of those were observed once. The ten most abundant clones make up under 2% of the sample.

This clonotype was sampled from a person between 18 and 60 years old who received the Ad26.COV2.S COVID-19 vaccine or a placebo. This sample comprised peripheral blood, obtained in a trial of Ad26.COV2.S vaccine versus placebo.

The bases are TGTGCCAGCAGTCGACCTAGCGGCGCGAACACCGGGGAGCTGTTTTTT. Its translation is CASSRPSGANTGELFF. The receptor chain draws on TRBV6-6 and TRBJ2-2; a stretch of 7 junction bases matches TRBD2. From its cysteine to its phenylalanine, the CDR3 spans 16 amino acids. The only DNA kept is the CDR3, 48 bases in frame from the first base. The germline V end is reduced by 5 bases and the J end by 0 bases; junction bases left unmatched: 6. CDR1 and CDR2 were assigned from the germline V gene (reference sequence) as MNHNY and SVGAGI.